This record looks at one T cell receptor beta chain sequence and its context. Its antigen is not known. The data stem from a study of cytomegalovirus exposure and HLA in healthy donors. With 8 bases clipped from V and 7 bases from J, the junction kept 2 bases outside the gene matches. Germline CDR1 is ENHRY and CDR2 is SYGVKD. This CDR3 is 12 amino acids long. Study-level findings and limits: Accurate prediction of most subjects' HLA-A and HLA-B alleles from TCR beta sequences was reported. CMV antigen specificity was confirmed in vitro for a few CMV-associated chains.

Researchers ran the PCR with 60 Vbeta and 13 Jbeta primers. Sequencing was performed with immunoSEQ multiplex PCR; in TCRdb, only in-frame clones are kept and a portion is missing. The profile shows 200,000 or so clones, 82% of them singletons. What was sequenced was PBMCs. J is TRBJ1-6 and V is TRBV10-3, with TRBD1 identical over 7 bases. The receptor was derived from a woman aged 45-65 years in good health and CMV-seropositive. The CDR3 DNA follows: TGTGCCATCGGGACAGCCAATTCACCCCTCCACTTT. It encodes CAIGTANSPLHF.